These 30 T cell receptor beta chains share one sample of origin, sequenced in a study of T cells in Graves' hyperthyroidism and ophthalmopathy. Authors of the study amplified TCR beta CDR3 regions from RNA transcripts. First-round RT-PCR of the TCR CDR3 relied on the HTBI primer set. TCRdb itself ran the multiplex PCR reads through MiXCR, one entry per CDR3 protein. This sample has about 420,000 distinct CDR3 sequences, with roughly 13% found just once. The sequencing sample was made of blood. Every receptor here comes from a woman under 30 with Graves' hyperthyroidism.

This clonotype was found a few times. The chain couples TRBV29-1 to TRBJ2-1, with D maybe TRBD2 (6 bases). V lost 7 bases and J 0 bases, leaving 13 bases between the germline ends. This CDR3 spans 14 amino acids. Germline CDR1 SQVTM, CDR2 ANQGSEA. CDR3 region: CSAEETSSYNEQFF. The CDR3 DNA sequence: TGCAGCGCCGAAGAGACTAGCTCCTACAATGAGCAGTTCTTC.

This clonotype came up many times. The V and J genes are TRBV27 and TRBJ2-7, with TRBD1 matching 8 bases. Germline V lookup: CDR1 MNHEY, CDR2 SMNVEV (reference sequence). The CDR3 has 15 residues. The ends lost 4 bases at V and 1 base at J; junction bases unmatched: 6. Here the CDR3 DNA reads TGTGCCAGCAGTTGGGGGACAGGTGATTCCTACGAGCAGTACTTC. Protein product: CASSWGTGDSYEQYF.

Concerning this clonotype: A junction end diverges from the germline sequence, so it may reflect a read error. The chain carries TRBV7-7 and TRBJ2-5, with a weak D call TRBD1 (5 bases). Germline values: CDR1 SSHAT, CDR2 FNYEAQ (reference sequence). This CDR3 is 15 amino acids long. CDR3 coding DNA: TGTGCTAGCAGCTTAGGGGCAGGGCCCCAAGAGACCCAGTACTTC. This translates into CASSLGAGPQETQYF.

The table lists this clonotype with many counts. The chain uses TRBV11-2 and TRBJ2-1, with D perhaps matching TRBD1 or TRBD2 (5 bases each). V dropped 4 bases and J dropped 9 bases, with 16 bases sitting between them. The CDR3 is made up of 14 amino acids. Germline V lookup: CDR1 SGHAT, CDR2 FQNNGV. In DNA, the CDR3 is TGTGCCAGCAGCTCTTATAACGCGAGGGGTGAGCAGTTCTTC. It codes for CASSSYNARGEQFF.

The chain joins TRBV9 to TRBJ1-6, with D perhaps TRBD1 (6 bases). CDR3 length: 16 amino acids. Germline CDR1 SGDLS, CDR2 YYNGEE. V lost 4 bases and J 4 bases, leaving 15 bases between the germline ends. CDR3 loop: CASSTTDSSYNSPLHF. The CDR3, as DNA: TGTGCCAGCAGCACTACGGACAGTAGTTATAATTCACCCCTCCACTTT.

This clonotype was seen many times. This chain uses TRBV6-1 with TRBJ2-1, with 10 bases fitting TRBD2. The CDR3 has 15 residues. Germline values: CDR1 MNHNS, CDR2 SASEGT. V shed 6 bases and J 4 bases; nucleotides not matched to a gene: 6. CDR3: CASSARAGGYNEQFF. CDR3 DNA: TGTGCCAGCAGCGCCCGAGCGGGAGGGTACAATGAGCAGTTCTTC.

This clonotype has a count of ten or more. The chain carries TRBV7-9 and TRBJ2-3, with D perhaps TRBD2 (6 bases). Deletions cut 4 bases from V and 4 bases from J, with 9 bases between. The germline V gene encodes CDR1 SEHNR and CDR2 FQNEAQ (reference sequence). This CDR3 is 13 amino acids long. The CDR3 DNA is TGTGCCAGCAGCTCGGGAGATGCAGATACGCAGTATTTT. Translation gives CASSSGDADTQYF.

The CDR3 bases are TGTGCCAGCAGTGAAATATTACCGAGACTAGCAGGTGAGCAGTTCTTC. Translating gives CASSEILPRLAGEQFF. The rearrangement joins TRBV2 to TRBJ2-1; 7 bases agree with TRBD2. The J segment lost 9 bases and the V segment lost 2 bases, leaving 13 bases of the junction unmatched. The germline V gene has CDR1 SNHLY and CDR2 FYNNEI. The CDR3 extends over 16 amino acids. Filled out from reference TRBV2 and TRBJ2-1, the complete variable domain reads EPEVTQTPSHQVTQMGQEVILRCVPISNHLYFYWYRQILGQKVEFLVSFYNNEISEKSEIFDDQFSVERPDGSNFTLKIRSTKLEDSAMYFCASSEILPRLAGEQFFGPGTRLTVL.

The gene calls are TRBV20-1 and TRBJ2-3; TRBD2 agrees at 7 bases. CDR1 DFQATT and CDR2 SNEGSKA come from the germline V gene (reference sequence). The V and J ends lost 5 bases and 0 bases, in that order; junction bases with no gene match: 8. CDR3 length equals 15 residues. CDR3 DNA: TGCAGTGCTGGAGGAGGAGCGGGAAGCACAGATACGCAGTATTTT. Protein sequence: CSAGGGAGSTDTQYF.

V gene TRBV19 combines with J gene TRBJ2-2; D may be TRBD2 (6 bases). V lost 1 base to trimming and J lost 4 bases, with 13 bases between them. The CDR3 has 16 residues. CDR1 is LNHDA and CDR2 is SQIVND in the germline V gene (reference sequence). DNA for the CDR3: TGTGCCAGTAGTATAGGCCTAGCGATACCCACCGGGGAGCTGTTTTTT. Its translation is CASSIGLAIPTGELFF.

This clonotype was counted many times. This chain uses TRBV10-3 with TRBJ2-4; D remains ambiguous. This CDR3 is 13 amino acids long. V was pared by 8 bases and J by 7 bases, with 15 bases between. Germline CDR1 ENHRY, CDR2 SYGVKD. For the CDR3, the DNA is TGTGCCATCCTTGTGGAAGGGCGGAACATTCAGTACTTC. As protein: CAILVEGRNIQYF.

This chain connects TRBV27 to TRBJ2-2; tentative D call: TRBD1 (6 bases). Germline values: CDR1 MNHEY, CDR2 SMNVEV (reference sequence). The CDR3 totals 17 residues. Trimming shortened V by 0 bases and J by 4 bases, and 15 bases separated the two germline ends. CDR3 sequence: CASSLSRGSSTTGELFF. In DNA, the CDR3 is TGTGCCAGCAGTTTATCGAGGGGGAGTTCTACCACCGGGGAGCTGTTTTTT.

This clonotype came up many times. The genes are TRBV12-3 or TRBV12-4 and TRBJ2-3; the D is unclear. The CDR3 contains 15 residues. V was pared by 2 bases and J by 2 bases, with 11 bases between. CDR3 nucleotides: TGTGCCAGCAGTTTACTATCTGTGGACACAGATACGCAGTATTTT. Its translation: CASSLLSVDTDTQYF.

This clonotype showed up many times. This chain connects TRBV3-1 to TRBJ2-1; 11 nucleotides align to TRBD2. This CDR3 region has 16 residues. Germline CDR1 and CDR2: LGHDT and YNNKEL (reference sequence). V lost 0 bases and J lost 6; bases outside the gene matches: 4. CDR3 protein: CASSQDSGRGGNEQFF. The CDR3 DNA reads TGTGCCAGCAGCCAAGATAGCGGGAGGGGAGGCAATGAGCAGTTCTTC.

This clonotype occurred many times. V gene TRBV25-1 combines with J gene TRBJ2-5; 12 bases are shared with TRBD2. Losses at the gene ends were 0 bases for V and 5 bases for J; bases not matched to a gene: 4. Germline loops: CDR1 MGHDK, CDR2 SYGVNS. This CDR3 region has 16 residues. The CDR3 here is CASSEYRTSGTETQYF. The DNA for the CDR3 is TGTGCCAGCAGTGAATATCGGACTAGCGGGACGGAGACCCAGTACTTC.

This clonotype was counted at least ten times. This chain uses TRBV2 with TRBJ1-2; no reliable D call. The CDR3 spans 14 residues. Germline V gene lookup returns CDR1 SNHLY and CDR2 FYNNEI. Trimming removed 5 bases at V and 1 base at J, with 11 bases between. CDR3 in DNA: TGTGCCAGCAGTTCCAGCAGATTTAACTATGGCTACACCTTC. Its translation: CASSSSRFNYGYTF.

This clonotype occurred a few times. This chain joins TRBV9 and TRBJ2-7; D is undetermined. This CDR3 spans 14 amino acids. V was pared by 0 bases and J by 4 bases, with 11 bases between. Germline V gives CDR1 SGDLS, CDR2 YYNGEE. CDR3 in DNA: TGTGCCAGCAGCGTAGGGGCGTATGGTTACGAGCAGTACTTC. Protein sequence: CASSVGAYGYEQYF. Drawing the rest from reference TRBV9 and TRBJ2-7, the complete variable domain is DSGVTQTPKHLITATGQRVTLRCSPRSGDLSVYWYQQSLDQGLQFLIQYYNGEERAKGNILERFSAQQFPDLHSELNLSSLELGDSALYFCASSVGAYGYEQYFGPGTRLTVT.

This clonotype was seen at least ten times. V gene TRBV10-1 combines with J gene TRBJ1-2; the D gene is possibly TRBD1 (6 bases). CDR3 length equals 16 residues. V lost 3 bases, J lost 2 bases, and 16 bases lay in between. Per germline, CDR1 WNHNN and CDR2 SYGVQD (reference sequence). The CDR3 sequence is CASSDSGTPKNYGYTF. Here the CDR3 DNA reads TGCGCCAGCAGTGATTCGGGGACACCAAAAAACTATGGCTACACCTTC.

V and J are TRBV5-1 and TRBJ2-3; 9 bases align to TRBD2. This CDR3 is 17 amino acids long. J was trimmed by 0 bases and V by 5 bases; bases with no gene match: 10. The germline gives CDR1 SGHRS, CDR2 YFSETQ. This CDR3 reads CASSLPSSGTSTDTQYF. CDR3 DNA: TGCGCCAGCAGTCTCCCCTCTAGCGGGACTAGCACAGATACGCAGTATTTT.

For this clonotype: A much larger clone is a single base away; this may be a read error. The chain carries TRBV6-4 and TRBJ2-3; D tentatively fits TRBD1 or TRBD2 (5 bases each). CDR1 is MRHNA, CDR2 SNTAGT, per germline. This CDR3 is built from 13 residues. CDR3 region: CASSLGTPDTQCF. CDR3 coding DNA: TGTGCCAGCAGTTTGGGGACCCCGGATACGCAGTGTTTT.

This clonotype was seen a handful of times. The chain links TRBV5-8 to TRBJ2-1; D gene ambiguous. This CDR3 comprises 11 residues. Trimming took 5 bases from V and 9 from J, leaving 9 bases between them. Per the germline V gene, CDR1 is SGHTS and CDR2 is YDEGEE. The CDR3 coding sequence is TGTGCCAGCAGGACTTTTAGTGAGCAGTTCTTC. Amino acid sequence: CASRTFSEQFF.

The CDR3 loop is CSAPQPTSGRGMDEQFF. The CDR3, as DNA: TGCAGTGCTCCCCAACCCACTAGCGGGAGAGGGATGGATGAGCAGTTCTTC. The J gene is TRBJ2-1, the V gene TRBV20-1, with TRBD2 identical over 11 bases. V dropped 5 bases and J dropped 8; count of bases not matched to a gene: 17. This CDR3 spans 17 amino acids. Germline V lookup: CDR1 DFQATT, CDR2 SNEGSKA (reference sequence).

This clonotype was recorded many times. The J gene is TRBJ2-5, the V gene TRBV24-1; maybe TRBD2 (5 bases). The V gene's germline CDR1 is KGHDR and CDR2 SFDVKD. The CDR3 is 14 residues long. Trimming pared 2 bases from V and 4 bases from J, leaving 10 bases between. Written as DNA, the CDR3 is TGTGCCACCAGTGATTCGCTAGCCAGAGAGACCCAGTACTTC. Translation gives CATSDSLARETQYF.

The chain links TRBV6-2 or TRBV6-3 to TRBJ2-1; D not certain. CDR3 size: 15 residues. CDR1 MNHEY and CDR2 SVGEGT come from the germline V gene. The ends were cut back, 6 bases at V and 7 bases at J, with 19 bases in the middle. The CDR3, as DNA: TGTGCCAGCAGCTTTTTAGACTGGTTTACGAATGAGCAGTTCTTC. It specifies CASSFLDWFTNEQFF.

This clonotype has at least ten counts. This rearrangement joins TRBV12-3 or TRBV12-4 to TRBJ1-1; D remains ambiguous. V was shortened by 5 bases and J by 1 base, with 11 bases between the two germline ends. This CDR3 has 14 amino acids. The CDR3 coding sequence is TGTGCCAGCAGTCCCGTCCGGGGGAACACTGAAGCTTTCTTT. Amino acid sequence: CASSPVRGNTEAFF.

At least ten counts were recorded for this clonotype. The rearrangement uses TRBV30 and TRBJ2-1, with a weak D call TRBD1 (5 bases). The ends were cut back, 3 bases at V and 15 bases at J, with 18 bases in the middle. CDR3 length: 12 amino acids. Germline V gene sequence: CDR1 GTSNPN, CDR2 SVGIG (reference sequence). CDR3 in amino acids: CAWSTYGHVAFF. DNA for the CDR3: TGTGCCTGGAGCACATACGGACACGTCGCGTTCTTC.

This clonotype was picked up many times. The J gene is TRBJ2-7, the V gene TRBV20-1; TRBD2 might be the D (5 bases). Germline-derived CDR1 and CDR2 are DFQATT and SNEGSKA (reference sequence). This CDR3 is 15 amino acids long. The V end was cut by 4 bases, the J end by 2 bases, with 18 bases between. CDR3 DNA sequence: TGCAGTGCTACCCGTCGAGGGAGATTGACCTACGAGCAGTACTTC. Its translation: CSATRRGRLTYEQYF.

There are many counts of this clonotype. CDR3 nucleotides: TGTGCCAGCAGTACCCCGGGGGCTAGCGGGAGAGGGGCCGAGCAGTACTTC. This encodes CASSTPGASGRGAEQYF. This chain joins TRBV27 and TRBJ2-7; TRBD2 agrees at 10 bases. The V gene end was trimmed by 5 bases and the J gene end by 6 bases; junction bases not matched to a gene: 16. This CDR3 is 17 amino acids long. Germline V lookup: CDR1 MNHEY, CDR2 SMNVEV (reference sequence).

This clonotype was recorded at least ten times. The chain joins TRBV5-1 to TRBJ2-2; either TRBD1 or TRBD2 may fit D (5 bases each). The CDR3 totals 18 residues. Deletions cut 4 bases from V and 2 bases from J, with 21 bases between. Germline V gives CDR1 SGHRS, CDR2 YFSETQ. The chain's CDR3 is CASSPRVLGGLNTGELFF. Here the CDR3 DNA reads TGCGCCAGCAGCCCAAGGGTTCTTGGGGGATTAAACACCGGGGAGCTGTTTTTT.

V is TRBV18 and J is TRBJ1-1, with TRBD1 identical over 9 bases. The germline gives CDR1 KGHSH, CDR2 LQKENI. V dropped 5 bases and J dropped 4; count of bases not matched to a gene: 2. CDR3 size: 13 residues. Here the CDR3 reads CASSGQGSTEAFF. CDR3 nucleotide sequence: TGTGCCAGCTCAGGACAGGGGAGCACTGAAGCTTTCTTT. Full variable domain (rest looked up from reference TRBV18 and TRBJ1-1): NAGVMQNPRHLVRRRGQEARLRCSPMKGHSHVYWYRQLPEEGLKFMVYLQKENIIDESGMPKERFSAEFPKEGPSILRIQQVVRGDSAAYFCASSGQGSTEAFFGQGTRLTVV.